A selection of T cell receptor beta chains follows, all from one sample in a study of shared clonotypes between healthy human individuals. The protocol was immunoSEQ multiplex PCR, while the TCRdb copy is restricted to in-frame clones and leaves out a portion. This table has about 2.2 million clones, about 92% appearing once. Sequencing input: naive CD8+ T cells from PBMCs. The receptors stem from a man between 18 and 29 years old in good health. Some clones in this sample may be carry-over from other donors' samples. Each CDR3 is given with its conserved first and last residue. D genes are given only for firm matches. Some rows have no size entry. The others give once, few or many, or a class for an expanded clone.

abundance	d_gene	v_gene	j_gene	len	CDR3aa	CDR3nt
few	-	TRBV6-6	TRBJ1-1	12	CASTPPHLEAFF	TGTGCCAGCACCCCACCCCACCTTGAAGCTTTCTTT
-	-	TRBV7-9	TRBJ2-7	12	CASTGSSYEQYF	TGTGCCAGCACTGGGAGCTCCTACGAGCAGTACTTC
-	-	TRBV9	TRBJ1-1	16	CASSGKVRGLNTEAFF	TGTGCCAGCAGCGGAAAAGTTAGGGGCCTGAACACTGAAGCTTTCTTT
-	-	TRBV6-6	TRBJ2-1	16	CASSYSRGRTYNEQFF	TGTGCCAGCAGTTACTCACGCGGGCGTACCTACAATGAGCAGTTCTTC
-	-	TRBV19	TRBJ2-3	14	CASSIDIGADTQYF	TGTGCCAGTAGTATAGATATCGGGGCAGATACGCAGTATTTT
-	-	TRBV15	TRBJ2-3	12	CATSTDTDTQYF	TGTGCCACCAGCACCGACACAGATACGCAGTATTTT
-	TRBD1	TRBV4-1	TRBJ2-5	17	CASSQGPGTGIQETQYF	TGCGCCAGCAGCCAAGGGCCCGGGACAGGGATTCAAGAGACCCAGTACTTC
-	-	TRBV7-3	TRBJ1-1	15	CASSTLQQMNTEAFF	TGTGCCAGCAGCACCCTCCAACAGATGAACACTGAAGCTTTCTTT
-	-	TRBV2	TRBJ1-1	12	CASSVPGTEAFF	TGTGCCAGCAGTGTCCCAGGGACTGAAGCTTTCTTT
once	-	TRBV7-9	TRBJ1-4	16	CASSLALRGISEKLFF	TGTGCCAGCAGCTTAGCGCTTAGGGGAATATCTGAAAAACTGTTTTTT
few	-	TRBV27	TRBJ1-2	13	CASSFLPADGYTF	TGTGCCAGCAGTTTTCTGCCAGCGGACGGCTACACCTTC
-	TRBD1	TRBV28	TRBJ1-1	15	CAIRGLPPGGTEAFF	TGTGCCATCAGGGGCCTTCCCCCAGGGGGCACTGAAGCTTTCTTT
-	-	TRBV11-1	TRBJ2-1	15	CASSLTASSYNEQFF	TGTGCCAGCAGCTTAACAGCCAGCTCCTACAATGAGCAGTTCTTC
-	TRBD2	TRBV18	TRBJ2-1	15	CASSPTTSGHNEQFF	TGTGCCAGCTCACCAACGACTAGCGGACACAATGAGCAGTTCTTC
-	-	TRBV5-1	TRBJ2-3	17	CASSSTTRVGPPDTQYF	TGCGCCAGCAGCTCGACGACCAGGGTTGGCCCCCCAGATACGCAGTATTTT
-	TRBD1	TRBV15	TRBJ2-1	14	CATSRFPGDSEQFF	TGTGCCACCAGCAGATTTCCAGGGGACAGTGAGCAGTTCTTC
-	-	TRBV27	TRBJ1-2	13	CASSFTPFYGYTF	TGTGCCAGCAGTTTTACCCCCTTCTATGGCTACACCTTC
-	TRBD2	TRBV27	TRBJ2-1	15	CASSSSLAGYNEQFF	TGTGCCAGCAGTTCCTCTCTAGCGGGGTACAATGAGCAGTTCTTC
few	TRBD1	TRBV4-1	TRBJ1-5	15	CASSQETGTEQPQHF	TGCGCCAGCAGCCAAGAGACAGGGACGGAGCAGCCCCAGCATTTT
-	-	TRBV27	TRBJ1-4	16	CASSLLATLAREKLFF	TGTGCCAGCAGTTTACTGGCCACCTTAGCGAGGGAAAAACTGTTTTTT
-	TRBD2	TRBV19	TRBJ2-1	14	CASRSSGRQYEQFF	TGTGCCAGTAGGTCTAGCGGGAGACAGTATGAGCAGTTCTTC
-	-	TRBV2	TRBJ2-3	15	CASSWDGRGTDTQYF	TGTGCCAGCAGTTGGGACGGACGGGGCACAGATACGCAGTATTTT
-	TRBD1	TRBV10-1	TRBJ2-5	15	CASSEKRDREETQYF	TGCGCCAGCAGTGAGAAGAGGGACAGAGAAGAGACCCAGTACTTC
-	TRBD1	TRBV19	TRBJ2-5	15	CASSLGQGAWETQYF	TGTGCCAGTAGCTTGGGACAGGGGGCGTGGGAGACCCAGTACTTC
-	-	TRBV4-3	TRBJ2-1	13	CASSQVELDEQFF	TGCGCCAGCAGCCAAGTCGAGTTGGATGAGCAGTTCTTC
-	-	TRBV13	TRBJ2-7	17	CASSLLLEEYVVYEQYF	TGTGCCAGCAGCTTACTTCTAGAAGAGTATGTAGTCTACGAGCAGTACTTC
-	-	TRBV30	TRBJ2-7	13	CAWSVDGFYEQYF	TGTGCCTGGAGTGTCGACGGGTTCTACGAGCAGTACTTC
-	-	TRBV19	TRBJ2-2	14	CASSIVVGTGELFF	TGTGCCAGTAGTATAGTGGTCGGCACCGGGGAGCTGTTTTTT
-	-	TRBV4-3	TRBJ1-5	15	CASSQERGNVQPQHF	TGCGCCAGCAGCCAAGAGCGAGGAAATGTTCAGCCCCAGCATTTT
-	-	TRBV4-3	TRBJ2-7	13	CASSPRGSYEQYF	TGCGCCAGCAGCCCCCGGGGGTCCTACGAGCAGTACTTC
-	TRBD1	TRBV27	TRBJ2-7	15	CASSFGGQGLYEQYF	TGTGCCAGCAGTTTCGGAGGACAGGGGCTCTACGAGCAGTACTTC
few	TRBD1	TRBV29-1	TRBJ1-1	14	CSVVGAAGGKQAFF	TGCAGCGTTGTGGGGGCCGCAGGGGGGAAACAAGCTTTCTTT
-	-	TRBV5-6	TRBJ2-1	12	CASSIQYNEQFF	TGTGCCAGCAGCATACAGTACAATGAGCAGTTCTTC
-	-	TRBV28	TRBJ2-7	15	CASSLNPGRQYEQYF	TGTGCCAGCAGTTTGAACCCCGGACGGCAGTACGAGCAGTACTTC
-	-	TRBV5-1	TRBJ2-7	15	CASSLGPGSPYEQYF	TGCGCCAGCAGCTTGGGGCCCGGGAGTCCCTACGAGCAGTACTTC
once	-	TRBV27	TRBJ2-7	14	CASSRSGGAYEQYF	TGTGCCAGCAGTCGCTCCGGAGGCGCCTACGAGCAGTACTTC
-	-	TRBV27	TRBJ2-3	12	CASSLLGDTQYF	TGTGCCAGCAGTTTATTGGGAGATACGCAGTATTTT
-	-	TRBV29-1	TRBJ2-7	15	CSVGSTSTSSYEQYF	TGCAGCGTGGGGTCAACGTCAACGAGCTCCTACGAGCAGTACTTC
-	TRBD1	TRBV7-6	TRBJ2-7	15	CASSANPRTGNMQYF	TGTGCCAGCAGCGCAAATCCCAGGACAGGGAATATGCAGTACTTC
-	TRBD2	TRBV5-1	TRBJ2-7	17	CASSPRPGTSEIYEQYF	TGCGCCAGCAGCCCTAGACCCGGGACTAGCGAAATCTACGAGCAGTACTTC
once	-	TRBV28	TRBJ2-1	15	CASSLRGGSYNEQFF	TGTGCCAGCAGTCTCAGGGGGGGGTCCTACAATGAGCAGTTCTTC
-	-	TRBV28	TRBJ2-3	15	CASSKGGTMEDTQYF	TGTGCCAGCAGTAAAGGCGGGACCATGGAAGATACGCAGTATTTT
-	-	TRBV7-2	TRBJ1-1	17	CASSSRIRGVMNTEAFF	TGTGCCAGCAGCTCCCGAATTAGAGGGGTAATGAACACTGAAGCTTTCTTT
-	-	TRBV11-2	TRBJ2-1	12	CASSLVLSEQFF	TGTGCCAGCAGCTTAGTCCTTTCAGAGCAGTTCTTC
-	-	TRBV11-2	TRBJ1-5	15	CASSFVSGSNQPQHF	TGTGCCAGCAGCTTCGTGTCTGGGAGCAATCAGCCCCAGCATTTT
-	TRBD1	TRBV28	TRBJ1-3	15	CASSFSDRVGNTIYF	TGTGCCAGCAGTTTCTCCGACAGGGTGGGAAACACCATATATTTT
few	-	TRBV6-1	TRBJ1-1	14	CASSRGDINTEAFF	TGTGCCAGCAGCCGCGGGGACATAAACACTGAAGCTTTCTTT
-	TRBD1	TRBV19	TRBJ1-1	14	CASSTRGMNTEAFF	TGTGCCAGTAGTACCAGGGGGATGAACACTGAAGCTTTCTTT
-	-	TRBV14	TRBJ2-7	13	CASSQGYSVEQYF	TGTGCCAGCAGCCAAGGATACTCAGTCGAGCAGTACTTC
-	-	TRBV7-9	TRBJ1-2	16	CASSSTDRQFNYGYTF	TGTGCCAGCAGCTCGACGGACAGACAATTTAACTATGGCTACACCTTC
-	-	TRBV10-2	TRBJ2-7	11	CASTPGYEQYF	TGCGCCAGCACCCCGGGGTACGAGCAGTACTTC
-	TRBD1	TRBV27	TRBJ1-1	17	CASSLRPRQGGKAEAFF	TGTGCCAGCAGTTTAAGGCCCCGACAGGGGGGAAAGGCTGAAGCTTTCTTT
-	TRBD1	TRBV7-8	TRBJ1-2	16	CASSFPLSGGAFGYTF	TGTGCCAGCAGCTTCCCCCTATCAGGGGGCGCGTTTGGCTACACCTTC
once	-	TRBV27	TRBJ1-2	14	CASSLEAGYYGYTF	TGTGCCAGCAGTTTGGAGGCAGGGTACTATGGCTACACCTTC
once	-	TRBV28	TRBJ2-7	13	CASSLRQAGEQYF	TGTGCCAGCAGTTTACGGCAGGCTGGCGAGCAGTACTTC
-	TRBD2	TRBV12-5	TRBJ2-1	12	CASGQTSGEQFF	TGTGCTAGTGGTCAGACTAGCGGAGAGCAGTTCTTC
-	TRBD2	TRBV9	TRBJ2-1	16	CASSDPGTSLMYEQFF	TGTGCCAGCAGCGATCCCGGGACTAGCTTAATGTATGAGCAGTTCTTC
-	TRBD2	TRBV27	TRBJ2-1	16	CASSLILAGGGNEQFF	TGTGCCAGCAGTTTAATACTAGCGGGAGGGGGCAATGAGCAGTTCTTC
-	-	TRBV4-1	TRBJ2-7	13	CASSQRAGYEQYF	TGCGCCAGCAGCCAAAGGGCGGGTTACGAGCAGTACTTC
-	TRBD2	TRBV27	TRBJ2-1	13	CASSLTSGRDSFF	TGTGCCAGCAGTTTGACTAGCGGGAGGGATAGTTTCTTC